The 2 T cell receptor beta chains below all came from one sample that was sequenced in a study of cytomegalovirus exposure and HLA in healthy donors. The study ran its PCR with 60 Vbeta and 13 Jbeta primers. Data came from immunoSEQ multiplex PCR; TCRdb stores just in-frame clones and leaves some out. This sample carries around 72,000 clones, approximately 70% of them seen once, and the ten largest clones take roughly 21%. The sequencing input was PBMCs. Receptor source: a man between 35 and 55 years old in good health and CMV-seropositive.

The rearrangement joins TRBV18 to TRBJ2-7; D possibly corresponds to TRBD1 (6 bases). This CDR3 contains 16 residues. Trimming took 0 bases from V and 0 from J, leaving 12 bases between them. CDR1 and CDR2 from the germline V gene are KGHSH and LQKENI. As DNA, the CDR3 is TGTGCCAGCTCACCACCGCGAAGGACAGCCTCCTACGAGCAGTACTTC. Translated, it gives CASSPPRRTASYEQYF.

This clone has just a few counts. The gene calls are TRBV6-1 and TRBJ1-1, with 10 bases fitting TRBD1. V was pared by 6 bases and J by 6 bases, with 10 bases of the junction left unmatched. The CDR3 consists of 15 residues. CDR1 is MNHNS, CDR2 SASEGT, per germline. As DNA, the CDR3 is TGTGCCAGCAGCTTGACAGGGGGCGGGTCCGCTGAAGCTTTCTTT. It specifies CASSLTGGGSAEAFF.